Shown below are 26 T cell receptor beta chains from a single sample sequenced in a study of T cell clonality in common variable immunodeficiency. TCRdb's table, derived via immunoSEQ multiplex PCR, lists solely in-frame clones and lacks some. The table lists more than 35,000 clones, no singletons, with 0.75% to 1% in the top ten. The sample taken for sequencing was peripheral blood mononuclear cells. These receptor sequences come from a person between 18 and 75 years old in good health.

The table lists this clone with many counts. With a much larger clone just one base away, this may be a read error. Sequencing ends 3 residues short of the CDR3 end; the germline J gene provides the rest. The V call is TRBV7-6, the J call TRBJ2-3; D is possibly TRBD2 (5 bases). The V gene's germline CDR1 is SGHVS and CDR2 FNYEAQ. Between the trimmed V and J ends, which lost 5 bases and 0 bases, there was a span of 6 bases. This CDR3 is 13 amino acids long. The CDR3 sequence: CASSRTSTDTQYF. The part of the CDR3 DNA that was read is TGTGCCAGCAGCCGGACTAGCACAGATACG.

This clone appeared many times. The read ends 3 residues before the CDR3 terminus; that terminus is restored from the germline J gene. This chain joins TRBV12-3 or TRBV12-4 and TRBJ2-5; 11 positions match TRBD1. Trimming removed 5 bases from V and 5 bases from J; junction bases left unmatched: 4. The length of the CDR3 is 14 residues. The CDR3 spells CASSRTGGGETQYF. CDR3 bases read: TGTGCCAGCAGTAGGACAGGGGGCGGTGAGACC.

This clone was seen repeatedly, ten times or more. Read sequence stops 3 residues before the CDR3 end, and the germline J gene provides the missing end. The J gene is TRBJ2-5, the V gene TRBV12-5; TRBD1 aligns across 10 bases. This CDR3 region has 15 residues. CDR1 and CDR2 (germline): LGHNT, FRNRAP. Trimming removed 5 bases from V and 4 bases from J; junction bases left unmatched: 7. The CDR3 bases that were read are TGTGCTAGTGGTCCCGGGACAGGGGATACAGAGACC. This translates into CASGPGTGDTET. The entire CDR3 protein is CASGPGTGDTETQYF.

This clone was observed at least ten times. Read sequence stops 3 residues before the CDR3 end, and the germline J gene provides the missing end. The chain joins TRBV20-1 to TRBJ2-1; maybe TRBD1 (6 bases). This CDR3 spans 13 amino acids. Germline loops: CDR1 DFQATT, CDR2 SNEGSKA (reference sequence). With 5 bases removed from V and 4 bases from J, the gap between germline ends came to 12 bases. CDR3 DNA, as far as it was read: TGCAGTGCTCCAGGGGTCTTTTACAATGAG. The encoded protein is CSAPGVFYNE. The whole CDR3 reads CSAPGVFYNEQFF.

This clone is medium-sized (0.01 to 0.1%) in the sample. The read comes to an end 3 residues before the CDR3 does, leaving the germline J gene to fill in the end. The chain uses TRBV10-3 and TRBJ1-2; unclear D gene. Germline CDR1 and CDR2: ENHRY and SYGVKD. The CDR3 has 14 amino acids. Trimming shortened V by 2 bases and J by 6 bases, and 13 bases separated the two germline ends. The CDR3 bases that were read are TGTGCCATCAGTGAGGCAGGAGAGACGGATGGC. Translating it yields CAISEAGETDG. The CDR3 in its entirety is CAISEAGETDGYTF.

This clone has ten or more counts. The read ends 3 residues shy of where the CDR3 ends; the end is completed using the germline J gene. V usage is TRBV7-2 and J usage is TRBJ1-2, with 8 bases matching TRBD1. With 0 bases clipped from V and 7 bases from J, the junction kept 1 base outside the gene matches. This CDR3 is 13 amino acids long. From germline, CDR1 is SGHTA and CDR2 FQGNSA. This CDR3 reads CASSLATGVGYTF. The sequenced CDR3 bases are TGTGCCAGCAGCTTAGCGACAGGGGTTGGC.

This clone has ten or more counts. The CDR3 end falls 3 residues outside the read, so it is completed with the germline J gene. The rearrangement links TRBV28 to TRBJ1-2; 7 bases agree with TRBD1. CDR3 length: 16 amino acids. Trimming cost V 6 bases and J 4 bases; bases outside gene matches: 14. CDR1 is MDHEN and CDR2 is SYDVKM in the germline V gene. CDR3: CASSRPRDSHFYGYTF. Partial CDR3 DNA: TGTGCCAGCAGCCGACCCCGGGACAGCCACTTCTATGGC.

This clone has ten or more counts. The covered CDR3 bases are TGCGCCAGCAGCACTGGACAGGGGGCGCCGCGTGGCTATGGC. It yields the protein CASSTGQGAPRGYG. The whole CDR3 region reads CASSTGQGAPRGYGYTF. The V gene is TRBV5-1, the J gene TRBJ1-2; 11 nucleotides match TRBD1. The CDR3 end lies 3 residues beyond the end of the read and is filled in from the germline J gene. The V gene's germline CDR1 is SGHRS and CDR2 YFSETQ. After removal of 4 bases from V and 4 bases from J, the junction contained 12 bases not matched to a gene. The CDR3 has 17 residues.

This clone was seen many times. Incomplete CDR3 DNA: TGCGCCAGCAGCTTAGGGGGTGAAAAA. Translation gives CASSLGGEK. The whole CDR3 sequence reads CASSLGGEKLFF. V and J are TRBV5-1 and TRBJ1-4, with D possibly TRBD1 on 6 matching bases. The read ends 3 residues shy of where the CDR3 ends; the end is completed using the germline J gene. Trimming removed 2 bases from V and 7 bases from J, with 6 bases in between. The CDR3 is 12 residues long. Germline V gene data show CDR1 as SGHRS and CDR2 as YFSETQ.

This clone was found many times. The CDR3 end is not reached by the read, which stops 3 residues before it; the germline J gene fills it in. The chain is built from TRBV20-1 and TRBJ2-1; 8 nucleotides line up with TRBD1. Losses at the gene ends were 3 bases for V and 5 bases for J; bases not matched to a gene: 9. CDR1 and CDR2 from the germline V gene are DFQATT and SNEGSKA (reference sequence). This CDR3 spans 15 amino acids. The CDR3 DNA, read in part, is TGCAGTGCTAGCCTCCCTCAGGGGGCCAACAATGAG. This codes for CSASLPQGANNE. The whole CDR3 is CSASLPQGANNEQFF.

Note on this clone: Coverage ceases 3 residues before the CDR3 finishes, and the germline J gene fills in the end. This chain links TRBV27 with TRBJ2-7, with 8 bases aligning to TRBD2. CDR3 length: 14 amino acids. Per the germline V gene, CDR1 is MNHEY and CDR2 is SMNVEV (reference sequence). V lost 3 bases, J lost 5 bases, and 6 bases stayed unmatched. Incomplete CDR3 DNA: TGTGCCAGCAGTTTTGGCGGGAGGATCAACGAG. Translation gives CASSFGGRINE. The entire CDR3 is CASSFGGRINEQYF.

The table lists this clone with many counts. The junction does not match germline at one end; this may be a read error. The read terminates 3 residues ahead of where the CDR3 ends, so the germline J gene completes it. The chain links TRBV4-2 to TRBJ2-2, with D maybe TRBD2 (7 bases). The CDR3 is 16 residues long. Per the germline V gene, CDR1 is LGHNA and CDR2 is YNFKEQ. The CDR3 bases that were read are TGCGCCAGCAGGCAGGGAGGGGGTGTGAACGCCGGGGAG. This codes for CASRQGGGVNAGE. The CDR3 reads in full as CASRQGGGVNAGELFF.

This clone was seen many times. Other DNA sequences in the sample encode the same CDR3. Incomplete CDR3 DNA: TGTGCCAGCTCACCTAGGGACAGGGTGAACGAAAAA. Encoded protein: CASSPRDRVNEK. From start to end, the CDR3 is CASSPRDRVNEKLFF. V gene TRBV18 combines with J gene TRBJ1-4, with 9 bases aligning to TRBD1. The DNA ends 3 residues before the CDR3 does, and the rest of the CDR3 is filled in from the germline J gene. This CDR3 contains 15 residues. Germline assignment: CDR1 KGHSH and CDR2 LQKENI. V gave up 3 bases and J gave up 8 bases; unmatched junction bases: 7.

In this sample, this clone turned up a few times. Being one base from a much bigger clone, this may be a read error. The CDR3 is cut off 3 residues early in the read; its end comes from the germline J gene. The chain joins TRBV5-1 to TRBJ2-3; D may be TRBD2 (6 bases). This CDR3 has 14 amino acids. The ends were cut back, 7 bases at V and 3 bases at J, with 15 bases in the middle. Looked up from germline, CDR1 is SGHRS and CDR2 is YFSETQ. The CDR3 sequence is CASGLWGETDTQYF. The DNA read from the CDR3 is TGCGCCAGCGGCCTTTGGGGGGAAACAGATACG.

This clone was seen repeatedly, ten times or more. The read ends 3 residues shy of where the CDR3 ends; the end is completed using the germline J gene. This chain links TRBV5-6 with TRBJ2-7, with D unresolved. Looked up from germline, CDR1 is SGHDT and CDR2 is YYEEEE. CDR3 length equals 13 residues. V gave up 6 bases and J gave up 3 bases, with 13 bases separating them. Incomplete CDR3 DNA: TGTGCCAGCACCCTGGGCTCCGGCTACGAG. It yields the protein CASTLGSGYE. The CDR3 in full is CASTLGSGYEQYF.

This clone was counted only a few times. The CDR3 end is not reached by the read, which stops 3 residues before it; the germline J gene fills it in. The chain has TRBV2 and TRBJ2-2, with D possibly matching TRBD2 (6 bases). Trimming cost V 5 bases and J 5 bases, with 9 bases left between them. Germline V CDR1 and CDR2: SNHLY, FYNNEI. The CDR3 covers 13 residues. The CDR3 DNA, read in part, is TGTGCCAGCAGTCCAGGGAGGACCGGGGAG. Amino acid sequence: CASSPGRTGE. The complete CDR3 reads CASSPGRTGELFF.

This clone was seen at least ten times. The observed sequence ends 3 residues before the CDR3 terminus, with the missing tail filled in from the germline J gene. The rearrangement joins TRBV12-3 or TRBV12-4 to TRBJ2-3; 7 positions match TRBD2. The CDR3 has 18 residues. The V gene end was trimmed by 5 bases and the J gene end by 2 bases; junction bases not matched to a gene: 16. The covered CDR3 bases are TGTGCCAGCAGTCCCGACTATGGCGGGAGTGTGGACACAGATACG. It specifies CASSPDYGGSVDTDT. The whole CDR3 protein is CASSPDYGGSVDTDTQYF.

This clone showed up many times. The CDR3 goes on 3 residues after the read ends, and that part is filled in from the germline J gene. V and J are TRBV5-5 and TRBJ1-2, with 10 bases identical to TRBD1. The junction had 3 bases not matched to a gene; V was cut back by 4 bases and J by 0 bases. The CDR3 is 15 amino acids. The germline gives CDR1 SGHKS, CDR2 YYEKEE (reference sequence). The DNA read from the CDR3 is TGTGCCAGCAGCCCTGGACAGGGGGCTAACTATGGC. Translation gives CASSPGQGANYG. In full, the CDR3 reads CASSPGQGANYGYTF.

This clone was seen ten or more times. The read terminates 3 residues before the CDR3 end, so the remaining end is supplied by the germline J gene. V and J are TRBV20-1 and TRBJ2-2; 11 bases map to TRBD2. CDR1 and CDR2 from the germline V gene are DFQATT and SNEGSKA (reference sequence). CDR3 length: 16 residues. V lost 3 bases and J lost 1; bases outside the gene matches: 4. The sequenced part of the CDR3 DNA is TGCAGTGCTAGCTATACTAGCGGGAGGAACACCGGGGAG. It is translated as CSASYTSGRNTGE. From start to end, the CDR3 is CSASYTSGRNTGELFF.

At least ten counts were recorded for this clone. The sequenced fragment ends 3 residues before the CDR3 boundary, so the rest is inferred from the germline J gene. The chain couples TRBV7-9 to TRBJ1-3; perhaps TRBD1 as D (5 bases). CDR3 length: 14 amino acids. V lost 4 bases, J lost 5 bases, and 12 bases lay in between. Germline V lookup: CDR1 SEHNR, CDR2 FQNEAQ (reference sequence). The sequenced CDR3 bases are TGTGCCAGCAGCTCTGCGGGGGATAGAAACACC. Its protein product is CASSSAGDRNT. The entire CDR3 sequence reads CASSSAGDRNTIYF.

Many counts were recorded for this clone. The CDR3 here is CASTISGANVLTF. CDR3 bases read: TGTGCCAGCACCATCTCTGGGGCCAACGTC. The V call is TRBV6-2 or TRBV6-3, the J call TRBJ2-6; the D is unclear. Read coverage stops 3 residues before the CDR3 terminus; the germline J gene supplies the remainder. The CDR3 has 13 residues. Per germline, CDR1 MNHEY and CDR2 SVGEGT. V was pared by 7 bases and J by 0 bases, with 4 bases between.

This clone appeared many times. With the read ending 3 residues before the CDR3 end, the germline J gene is used to fill in that end. The rearrangement joins TRBV6-2 or TRBV6-3 to TRBJ2-3, with 9 bases aligning to TRBD2. V lost 7 bases, J lost 4 bases, and 12 bases stayed unmatched. The CDR3 loop spans 16 amino acids. Germline V gene sequence: CDR1 MNHEY, CDR2 SVGEGT. Partial CDR3 DNA: TGTGCCAGCATTGAGAGCGGGGGGCTTCTATCAGATACG. Translation: CASIESGGLLSDT. In full, the CDR3 reads CASIESGGLLSDTQYF.

This clone has a handful of counts. The CDR3 end falls 3 residues outside the read, so it is completed with the germline J gene. J is TRBJ1-1 and V is TRBV30; D is undetermined. The germline V gene encodes CDR1 GTSNPN and CDR2 SVGIG (reference sequence). Trimming shortened V by 0 bases and J by 0 bases, and 8 bases separated the two germline ends. CDR3 length equals 14 residues. The sequenced part of the CDR3 DNA is TGTGCCTGGAGTGTACGGCGGATGAACACTGAA. Translation gives CAWSVRRMNTE. In full, the CDR3 is CAWSVRRMNTEAFF. Variable domain in full (rest from reference TRBV30 and TRBJ1-1): SQTIHQWPATLVQPVGSPLSLECTVEGTSNPNLYWYRQAAGRGLQLLFYSVGIGQISSEVPQNLSASRPQDRQFILSSKKLLLSDSGFYLCAWSVRRMNTEAFFGQGTRLTVV.

At least ten counts were recorded for this clone. Coverage ceases 3 residues before the CDR3 finishes, and the germline J gene fills in the end. The rearrangement links TRBV7-2 to TRBJ2-1; maybe TRBD2 (6 bases). Trimming removed 6 bases from V and 1 base from J, with 10 bases in between. Germline lookup yields CDR1 SGHTA and CDR2 FQGNSA. The CDR3 runs to 14 residues. The CDR3 bases that were read are TGTGCCAGCAGAGGGACTTCTTCCTACAATGAG. Translated, it gives CASRGTSSYNE. The full-length CDR3 reads as CASRGTSSYNEQFF. Supplemented by reference TRBV7-2 and TRBJ2-1, the full variable domain reads GAGVSQSPSNKVTEKGKDVELRCDPISGHTALYWYRQSLGQGLEFLIYFQGNSAPDKSGLPSDRFSAERTGGSVSTLTIQRTQQEDSAVYLCASRGTSSYNEQFFGPGTRLTVL.

This clone was observed many times. The read gets to within 3 residues of the CDR3 end, and the germline J gene fills in the rest. This chain links TRBV5-1 with TRBJ2-1; D perhaps matches TRBD2 (6 bases). The V end lost 1 base, the J end lost 9 bases, and 23 bases lay between the germline ends. Germline V gene lookup returns CDR1 SGHRS and CDR2 YFSETQ. The CDR3 has 17 amino acids. CDR3 protein: CASSLLAKEGSVGEQFF. The covered CDR3 bases are TGCGCCAGCAGCTTGTTGGCCAAGGAGGGGTCCGTGGGTGAG.

In its sample, this clone was seen many times. The CDR3 is cut off 3 residues early in the read; its end comes from the germline J gene. The chain carries TRBV6-1 and TRBJ2-1; D possibly corresponds to TRBD2 (5 bases). This CDR3 spans 15 amino acids. With 3 bases removed from V and 6 bases from J, the gap between germline ends came to 15 bases. Germline V gene data show CDR1 as MNHNS and CDR2 as SASEGT. CDR3 protein: CASSEAEVRGNEQFF. CDR3 bases read: TGTGCCAGCAGTGAGGCGGAGGTTCGGGGCAATGAG.